This T cell receptor (beta chain) was identified during a study of blood T cell repertoires in COVID-19. Across the whole study: Samples of COVID-19 (acute and convalescent) were obtained from the United States, Italy and Spain. From T cells, B-cell-depleted T cells, or PBMCs came the material, which was cDNA or gDNA.

This clone came up once. V lost 4 bases and J lost 0; bases outside the gene matches: 10. The CDR3 is made up of 19 amino acids. The germline CDR1 and CDR2 sequences are KGHSH and LQKENI. Sequencing was performed with immunoSEQ multiplex PCR; in TCRdb, only in-frame clones are kept and a portion is missing. The table has 200,000 to 300,000 clones, roughly nine tenths seen once. This chain joins TRBV18 and TRBJ2-2, with 11 bases lining up with TRBD2. This receptor was identified in a man aged 35 to 55 who had recovered from COVID-19. Sequencing was carried out using peripheral blood. CDR3 DNA sequence: TGTGCCAGCTCACTCCGGGCTAGCGGGAGGCCCGCGAACACCGGGGAGCTGTTTTTT. Its translation: CASSLRASGRPANTGELFF. The full variable domain, completed using reference TRBV18 and TRBJ2-2, is NAGVMQNPRHLVRRRGQEARLRCSPMKGHSHVYWYRQLPEEGLKFMVYLQKENIIDESGMPKERFSAEFPKEGPSILRIQQVVRGDSAAYFCASSLRASGRPANTGELFFGEGSRLTVL.